Each of the 19 T cell receptor beta chains below was sequenced from the same sample in a study of blood T cell repertoires in COVID-19. Clones were read by immunoSEQ multiplex PCR, and TCRdb kept only the in-frame ones, dropping some. The sample records around 190,000 clones, 80% being singletons. Sequencing used peripheral blood. The source is a man aged 65-85 years with active or convalescent COVID-19.

The chain recombines TRBV4-1 with TRBJ1-2; D possibly corresponds to TRBD1 (5 bases). CDR3 length equals 14 residues. V was pared by 1 base and J by 4 bases, with 10 bases between. CDR1 and CDR2 (germline): MGHRA, YSYEKL. The CDR3 DNA reads TGCGCCAGCAGCCAAGGGGGACTCAGCTATGGCTACACCTTC. Translated: CASSQGGLSYGYTF.

This sequence joins TRBV18 and TRBJ2-4; D possibly corresponds to TRBD2 (6 bases). The germline gives CDR1 KGHSH, CDR2 LQKENI. CDR3 length: 16 residues. Between the trimmed V and J ends, which lost 3 bases and 6 bases, there was a span of 18 bases. This CDR3 reads CASSPEPAGGRNIQYF. The CDR3 DNA sequence: TGTGCCAGCTCACCGGAACCAGCCGGAGGGAGAAACATTCAGTACTTC.

The V gene is TRBV3-1 (or the pseudogene TRBV3-2), the J gene TRBJ2-7, with 8 bases that match TRBD2. CDR1 and CDR2 (germline): LGHDT, YNNKEL (reference sequence). This CDR3 contains 15 residues. Germline trimming cut 3 bases from V and 5 bases from J; bases unmatched to any gene: 9. CDR3 coding DNA: TGTGCCAGCAGCCATAGAGGATTAGCGGGACACGAGCAGTACTTC. The encoded protein is CASSHRGLAGHEQYF.

The chain links TRBV9 to TRBJ2-1; 13 bases are a match to TRBD2. The CDR3 is 18 residues long. The germline CDR1 and CDR2 sequences are SGDLS and YYNGEE. V shed 4 bases, J shed 12 bases, and the junction held 19 bases outside the gene matches. CDR3 amino acids: CASSPRRGGLAGAAAQFF. For the CDR3, the DNA is TGTGCCAGCAGCCCTAGAAGGGGCGGACTAGCGGGAGCTGCTGCGCAGTTCTTC.

The chain has TRBV29-1 and TRBJ1-3; D perhaps matches TRBD1 (5 bases). V dropped 6 bases and J dropped 0 bases, with 9 bases sitting between them. The CDR3 length is 13 residues. Germline V CDR1 and CDR2: SQVTM, ANQGSEA. As DNA, the CDR3 is TGCAGCGTGAGACAGTTCTCTGGAAACACCATATATTTT. Encoded protein: CSVRQFSGNTIYF.

The chain carries TRBV5-6 and TRBJ2-3; TRBD1 agrees at 7 bases. CDR1 and CDR2 from the germline V gene are SGHDT and YYEEEE. V lost 2 bases and J lost 0; bases outside the gene matches: 6. The CDR3 length is 16 residues. As DNA, the CDR3 is TGTGCCAGCAGCTTTTACAGGGGTGAAAGCACAGATACGCAGTATTTT. Translating it yields CASSFYRGESTDTQYF.

The CDR3 coding sequence is TGTGCCATCAGTGAGGTCCAGTCCGAGCAGTACTTC. Encoded protein: CAISEVQSEQYF. The gene calls are TRBV10-3 and TRBJ2-7; D uncertain. Germline assignment: CDR1 ENHRY and CDR2 SYGVKD. Trimming pared 2 bases from V and 6 bases from J, leaving 8 bases between. CDR3 length equals 12 residues.

The chain couples TRBV4-2 to TRBJ1-2, with D uncertain. Germline V gene data show CDR1 as LGHNA and CDR2 as YNFKEQ. CDR3 length equals 15 residues. Trimming cost V 4 bases and J 1 base, with 13 bases left between them. The CDR3 DNA reads as TGTGCCAGCAGCCCTCGACATAGCGATAACTATGGCTACACCTTC. Translating gives CASSPRHSDNYGYTF.

This sequence joins TRBV9 and TRBJ1-2; 7 positions agree with TRBD1. Looked up from germline, CDR1 is SGDLS and CDR2 is YYNGEE. V shed 4 bases, J shed 7 bases, and the junction held 13 bases outside the gene matches. The CDR3 has 15 amino acids. The CDR3 sequence is CASSPLRQGVGGYTF. CDR3 nucleotide sequence: TGTGCCAGCAGCCCCCTTAGACAGGGAGTAGGTGGCTACACCTTC.

V and J are TRBV5-1 and TRBJ2-5; the D gene is possibly TRBD1 (6 bases). The CDR3 spans 14 residues. Germline values: CDR1 SGHRS, CDR2 YFSETQ. V was pared by 5 bases and J by 5 bases, with 16 bases between. For the CDR3, the DNA is TGCGCCAGCAGTTTCACAGGGCGTGGGGAGACCCAGTACTTC. It encodes CASSFTGRGETQYF.

The genes are TRBV6-5 and TRBJ1-4; TRBD1 matches 10 bases. Germline loops: CDR1 MNHEY, CDR2 SVGAGI. V gave up 8 bases and J gave up 7 bases; unmatched junction bases: 10. The CDR3 runs to 15 residues. CDR3 sequence reads: CASCDRGPASEKLFF. The CDR3 DNA follows: TGTGCCAGCTGCGACAGGGGGCCCGCGAGTGAAAAACTGTTTTTT.

In its sample, this clone was seen once. The chain employs TRBV4-2 and TRBJ2-2; D is possibly TRBD2 (7 bases). Germline CDR1 is LGHNA and CDR2 is YNFKEQ. Trimming removed 5 bases at V and 0 bases at J, with 16 bases between. This CDR3 has 17 amino acids. DNA of the CDR3: TGTGCCAGCAGCTTAGAGGGGGGGCTCGCGAACACCGGGGAGCTGTTTTTT. Its translation: CASSLEGGLANTGELFF.

This clone has just one count. This CDR3 reads CASSLQGSNTEAFF. The DNA of the CDR3 is TGCGCCAGCAGCTTGCAGGGGTCGAACACTGAAGCTTTCTTT. This sequence joins TRBV5-1 and TRBJ1-1; D possibly corresponds to TRBD1 (6 bases). The CDR3 is made up of 14 amino acids. V was clipped by 1 base and J by 1 base, with 8 bases between them. From germline, CDR1 is SGHRS and CDR2 YFSETQ.

A remark on this clone: One junction end disagrees with the germline gene, perhaps due to a read error. The V gene is TRBV4-3, the J gene TRBJ1-2, with TRBD1 matching 8 bases. The V gene's germline CDR1 is LGHNA and CDR2 YSLEER. The CDR3 consists of 13 residues. DNA for the CDR3: TGCGCCAGCAGCCTTGGGACAGGCTATGGTTACACCTTC. Its protein product is CASSLGTGYGYTF.

The table lists this clone with a count of one. The chain employs TRBV11-3 and TRBJ2-7; 7 bases are shared with TRBD1. V shed 5 bases, J shed 2 bases, and the junction held 6 bases outside the gene matches. Per the germline V gene, CDR1 is SGHNT and CDR2 is YENEEA. The CDR3 consists of 14 residues. The DNA for the CDR3 is TGTGCCAGCAGCCCGCTGGGACAGCCCTACGAGCAGTACTTC. This encodes CASSPLGQPYEQYF.

The V call is TRBV3-1 (or the pseudogene TRBV3-2), the J call TRBJ2-5; 8 bases line up with TRBD1. Germline-derived CDR1 and CDR2 are LGHDT and YNNKEL (reference sequence). Trimming took 1 base from V and 5 from J; bases not matched to a gene: 3. The CDR3 sequence is 14 residues long. The CDR3 is CASSQGRTGETQYF. Written as DNA, the CDR3 is TGTGCCAGCAGCCAAGGCCGGACAGGGGAGACCCAGTACTTC.

The CDR3 region has the DNA TGTGCCTGGAGAGGGACAGGGGTAGGCAATCAGCCCCAGCATTTT. Protein product: CAWRGTGVGNQPQHF. The chain combines TRBV30 with TRBJ1-5, with 10 positions matching TRBD1. V was clipped by 3 bases and J by 2 bases; unmatched bases: 4. CDR3 length equals 15 residues. Germline-derived CDR1 and CDR2 are GTSNPN and SVGIG (reference sequence).

In DNA, the CDR3 is TGTGCCAGCAGCGTCCTATCAGGGCGATCAGGTGAAAAACTGTTTTTT. The encoded protein is CASSVLSGRSGEKLFF. The genes are TRBV9 and TRBJ1-4; maybe TRBD1 (5 bases). Germline CDR1 reads SGDLS; CDR2 reads YYNGEE. Trimming removed 2 bases at V and 7 bases at J, with 18 bases between. CDR3 size: 16 residues.

The chain links TRBV6-5 to TRBJ2-4; 10 nucleotides agree with TRBD1. The J segment lost 8 bases and the V segment lost 7 bases, leaving 11 bases of the junction unmatched. The CDR3 is 15 residues long. Germline-derived CDR1 and CDR2 are MNHEY and SVGAGI. CDR3 protein: CASNPGTGDRDIQYF. The CDR3, as DNA: TGTGCCAGCAATCCCGGGACAGGGGATAGGGACATTCAGTACTTC.